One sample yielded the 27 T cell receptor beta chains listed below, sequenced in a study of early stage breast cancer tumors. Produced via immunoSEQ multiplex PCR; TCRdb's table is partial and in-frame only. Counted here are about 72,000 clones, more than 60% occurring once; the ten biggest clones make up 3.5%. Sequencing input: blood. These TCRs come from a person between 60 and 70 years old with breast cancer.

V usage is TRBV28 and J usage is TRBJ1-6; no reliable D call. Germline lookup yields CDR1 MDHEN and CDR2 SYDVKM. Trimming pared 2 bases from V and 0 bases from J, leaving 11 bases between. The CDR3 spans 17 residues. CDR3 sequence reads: CASSLRQWSSYNSPLHF. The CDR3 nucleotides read TGTGCCAGCAGTTTACGGCAGTGGAGCTCCTATAATTCACCCCTCCACTTT.

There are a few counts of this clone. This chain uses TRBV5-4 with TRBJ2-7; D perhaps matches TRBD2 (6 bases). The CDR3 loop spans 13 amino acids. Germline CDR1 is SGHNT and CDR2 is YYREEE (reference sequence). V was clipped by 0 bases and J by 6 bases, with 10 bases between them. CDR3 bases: TGTGCCAGCAGCTTGGCGGGAGTACGCGAGCAGTACTTC. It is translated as CASSLAGVREQYF.

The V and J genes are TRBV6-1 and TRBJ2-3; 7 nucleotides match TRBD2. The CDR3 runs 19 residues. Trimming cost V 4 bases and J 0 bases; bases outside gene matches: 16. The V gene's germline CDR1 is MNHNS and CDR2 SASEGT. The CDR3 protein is CASSGDRLPGLGSTDTQYF. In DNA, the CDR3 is TGTGCCAGCAGTGGCGACCGCCTCCCCGGACTAGGAAGCACAGATACGCAGTATTTT.

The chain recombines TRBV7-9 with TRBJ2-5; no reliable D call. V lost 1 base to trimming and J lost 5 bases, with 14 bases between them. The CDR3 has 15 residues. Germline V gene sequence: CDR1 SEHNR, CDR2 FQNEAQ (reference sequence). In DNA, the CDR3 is TGTGCCAGCAGCTTAGGAGGCAGCTCGAGGGAGACCCAGTACTTC. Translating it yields CASSLGGSSRETQYF.

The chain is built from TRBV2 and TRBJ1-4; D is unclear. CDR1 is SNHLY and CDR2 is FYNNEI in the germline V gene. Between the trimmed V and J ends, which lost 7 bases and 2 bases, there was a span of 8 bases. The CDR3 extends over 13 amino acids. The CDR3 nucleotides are TGTGCCAGCAAACGGGCTACTAATGAAAAACTGTTTTTT. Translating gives CASKRATNEKLFF.

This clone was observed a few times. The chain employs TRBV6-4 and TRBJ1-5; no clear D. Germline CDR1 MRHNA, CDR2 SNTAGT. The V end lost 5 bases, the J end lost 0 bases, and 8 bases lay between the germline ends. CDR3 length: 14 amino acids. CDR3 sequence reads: CASSPYFSNQPQHF. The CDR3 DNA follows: TGTGCCAGCAGTCCGTATTTTAGCAATCAGCCCCAGCATTTT.

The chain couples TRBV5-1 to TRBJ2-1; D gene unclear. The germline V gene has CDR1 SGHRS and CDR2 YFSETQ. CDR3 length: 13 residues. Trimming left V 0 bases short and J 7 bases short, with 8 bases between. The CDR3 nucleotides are TGCGCCAGCAGCTTGGGGCTCCGAAATGAGCAGTTCTTC. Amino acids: CASSLGLRNEQFF.

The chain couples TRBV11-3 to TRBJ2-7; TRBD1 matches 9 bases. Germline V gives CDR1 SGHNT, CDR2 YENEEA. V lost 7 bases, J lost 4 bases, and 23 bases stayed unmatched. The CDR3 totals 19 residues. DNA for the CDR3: TGTGCCAGCAACTCCATATCACAGGGGGCCCTCGTCGTTGGGTACGAGCAGTACTTC. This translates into CASNSISQGALVVGYEQYF.

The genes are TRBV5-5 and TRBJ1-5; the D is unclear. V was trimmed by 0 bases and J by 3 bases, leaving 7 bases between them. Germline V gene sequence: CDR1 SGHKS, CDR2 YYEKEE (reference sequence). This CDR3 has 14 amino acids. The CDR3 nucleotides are TGTGCCAGCAGCTTGGTGGGGAACAATCAGCCCCAGCATTTT. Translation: CASSLVGNNQPQHF.

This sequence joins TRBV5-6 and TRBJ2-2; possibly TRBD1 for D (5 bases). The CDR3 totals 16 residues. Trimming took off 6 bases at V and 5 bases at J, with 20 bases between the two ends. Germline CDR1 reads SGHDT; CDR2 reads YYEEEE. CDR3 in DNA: TGTGCCAGCAACATGGTGCTCGACAGTAGGACCGGGGAGCTGTTTTTT. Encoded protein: CASNMVLDSRTGELFF. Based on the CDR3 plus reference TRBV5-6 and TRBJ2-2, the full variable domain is DAGVTQSPTHLIKTRGQQVTLRCSPKSGHDTVSWYQQALGQGPQFIFQYYEEEERQRGNFPDRFSGHQFPNYSSELNVNALLLGDSALYLCASNMVLDSRTGELFFGEGSRLTVL.

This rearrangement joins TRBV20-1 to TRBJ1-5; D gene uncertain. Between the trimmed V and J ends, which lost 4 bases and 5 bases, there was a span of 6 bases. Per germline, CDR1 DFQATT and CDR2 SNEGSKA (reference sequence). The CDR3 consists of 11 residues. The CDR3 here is CSATGDQPQHF. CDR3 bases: TGCAGTGCTACCGGAGATCAGCCCCAGCATTTT.

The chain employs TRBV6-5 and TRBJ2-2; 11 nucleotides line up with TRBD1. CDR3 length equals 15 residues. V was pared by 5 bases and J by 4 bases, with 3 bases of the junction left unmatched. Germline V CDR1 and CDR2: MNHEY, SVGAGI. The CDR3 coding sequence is TGTGCCAGCAGTCCGGACAGGGGGCGCACCGGGGAGCTGTTTTTT. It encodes CASSPDRGRTGELFF.

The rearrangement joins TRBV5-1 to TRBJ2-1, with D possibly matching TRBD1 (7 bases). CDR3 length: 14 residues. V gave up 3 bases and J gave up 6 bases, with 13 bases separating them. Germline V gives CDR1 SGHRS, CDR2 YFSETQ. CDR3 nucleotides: TGCGCCAGCAGCTGGGGGGACAGTCCCAATGAGCAGTTCTTC. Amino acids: CASSWGDSPNEQFF.

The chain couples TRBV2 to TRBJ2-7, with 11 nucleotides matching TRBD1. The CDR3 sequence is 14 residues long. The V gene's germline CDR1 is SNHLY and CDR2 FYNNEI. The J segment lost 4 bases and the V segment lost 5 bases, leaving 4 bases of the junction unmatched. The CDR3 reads CASSKDRGPYEQYF. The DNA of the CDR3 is TGTGCCAGCAGTAAGGACAGGGGGCCATACGAGCAGTACTTC.

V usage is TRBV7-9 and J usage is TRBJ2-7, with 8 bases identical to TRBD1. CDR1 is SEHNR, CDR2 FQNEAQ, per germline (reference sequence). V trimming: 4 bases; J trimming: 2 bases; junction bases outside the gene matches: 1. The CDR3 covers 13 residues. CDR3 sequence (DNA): TGTGCCAGCAGCTCCAGGGGGCCCTACGAGCAGTACTTC. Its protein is CASSSRGPYEQYF.

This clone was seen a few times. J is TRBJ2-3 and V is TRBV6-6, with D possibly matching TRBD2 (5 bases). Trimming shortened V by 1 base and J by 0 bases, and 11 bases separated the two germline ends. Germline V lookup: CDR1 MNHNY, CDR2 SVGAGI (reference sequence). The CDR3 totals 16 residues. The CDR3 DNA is TGTGCCAGCAGTTACTATACGGGGTCTAGCACAGATACGCAGTATTTT. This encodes CASSYYTGSSTDTQYF.

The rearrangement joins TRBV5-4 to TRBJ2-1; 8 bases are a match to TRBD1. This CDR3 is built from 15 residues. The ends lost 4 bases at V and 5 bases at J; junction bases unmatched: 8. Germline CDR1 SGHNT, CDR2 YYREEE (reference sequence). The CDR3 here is CASSPRQGSDNEQFF. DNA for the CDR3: TGTGCCAGCAGCCCTAGACAGGGGAGTGACAATGAGCAGTTCTTC.

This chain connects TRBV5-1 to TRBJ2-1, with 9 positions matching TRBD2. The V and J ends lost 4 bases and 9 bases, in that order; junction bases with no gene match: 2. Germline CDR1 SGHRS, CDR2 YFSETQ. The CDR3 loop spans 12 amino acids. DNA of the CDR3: TGCGCCAGCAGCCAAGCGGGAGGTGAGCAGTTCTTC. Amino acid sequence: CASSQAGGEQFF.

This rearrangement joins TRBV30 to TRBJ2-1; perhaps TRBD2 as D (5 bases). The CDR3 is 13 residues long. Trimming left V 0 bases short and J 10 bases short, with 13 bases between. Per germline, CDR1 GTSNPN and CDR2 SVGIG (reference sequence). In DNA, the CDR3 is TGTGCCTGGAGTGTAGCGGTCGGCTACGAGCAGTTCTTC. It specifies CAWSVAVGYEQFF.

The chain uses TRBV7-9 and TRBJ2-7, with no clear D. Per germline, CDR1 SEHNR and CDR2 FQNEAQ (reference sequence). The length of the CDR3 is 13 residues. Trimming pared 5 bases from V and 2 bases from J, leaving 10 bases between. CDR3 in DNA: TGTGCCAGCAGCCCCAGCGTGCCCTACGAGCAGTACTTC. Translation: CASSPSVPYEQYF.

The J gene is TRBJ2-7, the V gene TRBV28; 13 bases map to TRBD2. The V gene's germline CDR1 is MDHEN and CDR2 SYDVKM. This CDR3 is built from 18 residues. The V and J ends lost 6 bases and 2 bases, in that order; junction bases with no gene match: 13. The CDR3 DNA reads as TGTGCCAGCAGCACGCCACTAGCGGGAGGGACAGCCGCCTACGAGCAGTACTTC. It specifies CASSTPLAGGTAAYEQYF. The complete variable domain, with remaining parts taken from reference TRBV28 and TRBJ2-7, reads DVKVTQSSRYLVKRTGEKVFLECVQDMDHENMFWYRQDPGLGLRLIYFSYDVKMKEKGDIPEGYSVSREKKERFSLILESASTNQTSMYLCASSTPLAGGTAAYEQYFGPGTRLTVT.

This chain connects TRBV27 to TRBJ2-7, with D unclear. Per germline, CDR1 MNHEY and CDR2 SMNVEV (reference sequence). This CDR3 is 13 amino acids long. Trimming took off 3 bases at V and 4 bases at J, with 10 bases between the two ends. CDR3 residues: CASSFLDRYEQYF. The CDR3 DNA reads TGTGCCAGCAGTTTTCTGGACCGTTACGAGCAGTACTTC.

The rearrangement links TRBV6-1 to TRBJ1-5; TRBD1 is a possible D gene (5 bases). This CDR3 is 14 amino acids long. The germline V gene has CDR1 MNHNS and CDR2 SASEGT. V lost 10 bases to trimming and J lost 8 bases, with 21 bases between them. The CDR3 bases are TGTGCCACCACGGGGGTAGTTCTTTTGGAGCCCCAGCATTTT. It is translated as CATTGVVLLEPQHF.

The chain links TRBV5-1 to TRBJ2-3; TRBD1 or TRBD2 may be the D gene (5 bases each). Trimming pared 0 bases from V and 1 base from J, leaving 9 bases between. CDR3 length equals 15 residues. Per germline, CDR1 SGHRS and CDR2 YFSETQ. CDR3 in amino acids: CASSLEGRGTDTQYF. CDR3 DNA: TGCGCCAGCAGCTTGGAGGGACGGGGCACAGATACGCAGTATTTT.

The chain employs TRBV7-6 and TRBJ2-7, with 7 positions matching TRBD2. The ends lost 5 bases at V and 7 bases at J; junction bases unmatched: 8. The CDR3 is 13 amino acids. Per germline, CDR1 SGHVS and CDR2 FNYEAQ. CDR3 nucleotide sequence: TGTGCCAGCAGCCCAGTTGAAGCGGGGGAGCAGTACTTC. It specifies CASSPVEAGEQYF. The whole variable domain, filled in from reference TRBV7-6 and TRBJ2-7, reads GAGVSQSPRYKVTKRGQDVALRCDPISGHVSLYWYRQALGQGPEFLTYFNYEAQQDKSGLPNDRFSAERPEGSISTLTIQRTEQRDSAMYRCASSPVEAGEQYFGPGTRLTVT.

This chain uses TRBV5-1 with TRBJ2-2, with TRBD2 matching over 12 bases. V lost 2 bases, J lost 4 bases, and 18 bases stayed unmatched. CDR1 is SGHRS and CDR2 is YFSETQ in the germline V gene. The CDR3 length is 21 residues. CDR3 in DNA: TGCGCCAGCAGCTTCCCGCGACGGCTAGCGGGGGGGTTGGATTCCACCGGGGAGCTGTTTTTT. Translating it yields CASSFPRRLAGGLDSTGELFF.

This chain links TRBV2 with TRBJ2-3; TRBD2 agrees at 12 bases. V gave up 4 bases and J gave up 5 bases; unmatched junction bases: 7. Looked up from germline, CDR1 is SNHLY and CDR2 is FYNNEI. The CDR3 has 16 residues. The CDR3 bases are TGTGCCAGCAGTGTTTCTAGCGGGAGGGGAGGAGATACGCAGTATTTT. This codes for CASSVSSGRGGDTQYF.